The 3 T cell receptor beta chains presented below share a single source sample, sequenced in a study of cytomegalovirus exposure and HLA in healthy donors. The primer mix had 60 Vbeta and 13 Jbeta primers. Sequenced by immunoSEQ multiplex PCR; TCRdb stores in-frame clones only, minus some. Its table lists under 200,000 clones. The sample consisted of PBMCs. The receptors were sampled from a man aged 25 to 40 in good health and CMV-seronegative.

The chain employs TRBV9 and TRBJ2-7, with a tentative D call TRBD2 (5 bases). Per the germline V gene, CDR1 is SGDLS and CDR2 is YYNGEE. The CDR3 extends over 16 amino acids. V was cut by 4 bases and J by 3 bases, with 20 bases left in between. The CDR3 sequence: CASSLGPGSSFYEQYF. CDR3 DNA: TGTGCCAGCAGCCTCGGACCGGGAAGCTCTTTCTACGAGCAGTACTTC.

The chain links TRBV13 to TRBJ1-3; D perhaps matches TRBD1 (5 bases). This CDR3 region has 16 residues. V was pared by 5 bases and J by 3 bases, with 17 bases between. The germline gives CDR1 PRHDT, CDR2 FYEKMQ (reference sequence). The DNA of the CDR3 is TGTGCCAGCAGCCGTCAGCCAGGGAAGGTTGGAAACACCATATATTTT. It encodes CASSRQPGKVGNTIYF. Filled out from reference TRBV13 and TRBJ1-3, the complete variable domain reads AAGVIQSPRHLIKEKRETATLKCYPIPRHDTVYWYQQGPGQDPQFLISFYEKMQSDKGSIPDRFSAQQFSDYHSELNMSSLELGDSALYFCASSRQPGKVGNTIYFGEGSWLTVV.

The rearrangement links TRBV11-2 to TRBJ2-2; a weak D match, TRBD1 (6 bases). This CDR3 spans 15 amino acids. Per germline, CDR1 SGHAT and CDR2 FQNNGV. V was shortened by 5 bases and J by 5 bases, with 15 bases between the two germline ends. The CDR3 coding sequence is TGTGCCAGCAGCCGCGTCAGGGGAGCTACCGGGGAGCTGTTTTTT. This gives the protein CASSRVRGATGELFF.